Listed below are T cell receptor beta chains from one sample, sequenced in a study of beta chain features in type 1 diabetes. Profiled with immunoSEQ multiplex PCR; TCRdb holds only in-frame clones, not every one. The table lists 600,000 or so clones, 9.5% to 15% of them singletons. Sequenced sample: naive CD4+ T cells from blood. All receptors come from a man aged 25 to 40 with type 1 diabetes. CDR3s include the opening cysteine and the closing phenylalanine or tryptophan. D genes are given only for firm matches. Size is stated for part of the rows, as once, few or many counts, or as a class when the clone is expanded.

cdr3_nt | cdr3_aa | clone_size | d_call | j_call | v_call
TGTGCCAGCAGTTTACCTGGGGCGGGGACGCACAATGAGCAGTTCTTC | CASSLPGAGTHNEQFF | - | - | TRBJ2-1 | TRBV27
TGTGCCAGTAGTATAGTAGCCGACACAGATACGCAGTATTTT | CASSIVADTDTQYF | few | - | TRBJ2-3 | TRBV19
TGTGCCAGCAGCTTAGCCGGAGGGTTGAGCTCTGGAAACACCATATATTTT | CASSLAGGLSSGNTIYF | few | - | TRBJ1-3 | TRBV13
TGTGCCATAACTCCCGGGGAAAGCGGGGGGTCCGATGAGCAGTTCTTC | CAITPGESGGSDEQFF | few | TRBD2 | TRBJ2-1 | TRBV10-3
TGTGCCAGCAGCGTAGTCGGCTACCCGGGGGGCACAGATACGCAGTATTTT | CASSVVGYPGGTDTQYF | - | - | TRBJ2-3 | TRBV9
TGTGCCAGCAGCCCTGGGAGGCGGTTGACCTACGAGCAGTACTTC | CASSPGRRLTYEQYF | - | - | TRBJ2-7 | TRBV9
TGTGCCAGCAGGCAGTGGGTTAGCACAGATACGCAGTATTTT | CASRQWVSTDTQYF | - | - | TRBJ2-3 | TRBV6-6
TGTGCCAGCAGTTACCGGGTGAACACCGGGGAGCTGTTTTTT | CASSYRVNTGELFF | few | - | TRBJ2-2 | TRBV6-5
TGTGCCAGCGGTAAGGGACAGGAGAATGAAAAACTGTTTTTT | CASGKGQENEKLFF | - | TRBD1 | TRBJ1-4 | TRBV5-6
TGTGCCAGCAGCCAAGAGGAACCGGCGCTGCCCCAGCATTTT | CASSQEEPALPQHF | few | - | TRBJ1-5 | TRBV14
TGTGCCTGGAATCGGGGCAGCCAATCGGGCGGCTACACCTTC | CAWNRGSQSGGYTF | - | - | TRBJ1-2 | TRBV30
TGTGCCAGCAGAACAGGGGGGGCCTACAATGAGCAGTTCTTC | CASRTGGAYNEQFF | few | - | TRBJ2-1 | TRBV27
TGTGCCAGCTTCAGTCGATCTAACTATGGCTACACCTTC | CASFSRSNYGYTF | - | - | TRBJ1-2 | TRBV28
TGTGCCAGCAGTTCTCCTCGGGACACCGGCTCCTACGAGCAGTACTTC | CASSSPRDTGSYEQYF | few | - | TRBJ2-7 | TRBV6-5
TGTGCCAGCTCACCGAGGGATGACTATGGCTACACCTTC | CASSPRDDYGYTF | - | - | TRBJ1-2 | TRBV18
TGTGCCAGCTCCCCCCCGGCAGGGGACTATGGCTACACCTTC | CASSPPAGDYGYTF | few | - | TRBJ1-2 | TRBV18
TGTGCCAGTAGTATAGAGTATGGGACAGTGAGGGGGAGAGCCTACGAGCAGTACTTC | CASSIEYGTVRGRAYEQYF | few | TRBD1 | TRBJ2-7 | TRBV19
TGCGCCAGCAGCCAAGAATCTTTTCGTGGCTATGAGCAGTTCTTC | CASSQESFRGYEQFF | few | - | TRBJ2-1 | TRBV4-3
TGTGCCAGCAGCTTAGGCGGGGGGCACCAAGAGACCCAGTACTTC | CASSLGGGHQETQYF | few | TRBD2 | TRBJ2-5 | TRBV7-6
TGTGCCAGCAGCTTAGTGGCCGGGGAGCTGTTTTTT | CASSLVAGELFF | - | - | TRBJ2-2 | TRBV5-4
TGTGCCAGCATCTGGCCAGCGACACAAGAGACCCAGTACTTC | CASIWPATQETQYF | - | - | TRBJ2-5 | TRBV7-9
TGTGCCAGCAGTTTTGACAGGGTGGCCTACAATGAGCAGTTCTTC | CASSFDRVAYNEQFF | few | TRBD1 | TRBJ2-1 | TRBV7-9
TGTGCCAGCAGAGGGACAGGGAATCAGCCCCAGCATTTT | CASRGTGNQPQHF | - | TRBD1 | TRBJ1-5 | TRBV6-6
TGTGCCAGCAGCCTCAGCGGTCGCGCAGATACGCAGTATTTT | CASSLSGRADTQYF | few | - | TRBJ2-3 | TRBV7-9
TGTGCCTGGAGTGGCGGGCCCAGGAATCAGCCCCAGCATTTT | CAWSGGPRNQPQHF | few | - | TRBJ1-5 | TRBV30
TGTGCCAGCTCCTACGACCTCCAAGAGACCCAGTACTTC | CASSYDLQETQYF | few | - | TRBJ2-5 | TRBV18
TGTGCCAGCAGCACCTCCAGGGGGAATTTAAACTATGGCTACACCTTC | CASSTSRGNLNYGYTF | - | TRBD1 | TRBJ1-2 | TRBV25-1
TGTGCCAGCAGTGAATTCTCTACATATTCTTTTCCTAACTATGGCTACACCTTC | CASSEFSTYSFPNYGYTF | - | - | TRBJ1-2 | TRBV2